This T cell receptor beta chain was profiled in a study of cytomegalovirus exposure and HLA in healthy donors. Overall study findings and caveats: In a later analysis, TCR beta V- and J-gene trimming showed a link to a missense DCLRE1C variant.

As regards this clone: Its antigen is undetermined.

V was shortened by 5 bases and J by 0 bases, with 13 bases between the two germline ends. Germline V CDR1 and CDR2: SGHTA, FQGTGA. The CDR3 is made up of 16 amino acids. 60 Vbeta and 13 Jbeta primers were used in PCR. Produced via immunoSEQ multiplex PCR; TCRdb's table is partial and in-frame only. The sample records some 140,000 clones, roughly 80% being singletons. The sample comprised PBMCs. The V and J genes are TRBV7-3 and TRBJ2-2, with D uncertain. The receptor was isolated from a man aged 30 to 45 in good health and CMV-seropositive. CDR3 residues: CASSRALQPNTGELFF. The DNA of the CDR3 is TGTGCCAGCAGCCGAGCCCTACAGCCGAACACCGGGGAGCTGTTTTTT.